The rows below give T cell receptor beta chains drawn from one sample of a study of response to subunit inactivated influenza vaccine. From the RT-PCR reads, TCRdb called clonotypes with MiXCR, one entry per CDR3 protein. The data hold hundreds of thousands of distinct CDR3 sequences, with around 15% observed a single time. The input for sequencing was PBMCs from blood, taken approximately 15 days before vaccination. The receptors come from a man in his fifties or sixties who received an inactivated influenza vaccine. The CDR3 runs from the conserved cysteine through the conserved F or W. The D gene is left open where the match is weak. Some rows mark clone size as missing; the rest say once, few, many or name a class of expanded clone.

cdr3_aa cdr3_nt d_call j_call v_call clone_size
CASRPFTVNFYEQYF TGTGCCAGCAGACCCTTTACAGTTAATTTCTACGAGCAGTACTTC NA TRBJ2-7 TRBV28 many
CATSDKGQGYNEQFF TGTGCCACCAGTGATAAGGGACAGGGTTACAATGAGCAGTTCTTC TRBD1 TRBJ2-1 TRBV24-1 NA
CASSKELAGVDEQYF TGTGCCAGCAGCAAAGAACTAGCGGGAGTGGATGAGCAGTACTTC TRBD2 TRBJ2-7 TRBV11-2 few
CASSQAGVAKNIQYF TGTGCCAGCAGCCAGGCAGGGGTGGCCAAAAACATTCAGTACTTC NA TRBJ2-4 TRBV4-2 NA
CASSQDNRFDTGELFF TGTGCCAGCAGCCAAGATAACCGATTCGACACCGGGGAGCTGTTTTTT NA TRBJ2-2 TRBV4-2 NA
CASSLDGWVDTGELFF TGCGCCAGCAGCTTGGACGGGTGGGTGGACACCGGGGAGCTGTTTTTT NA TRBJ2-2 TRBV5-1 NA
CASSLGWTSGRANSEQFF TGTGCCAGCAGCTTAGGGTGGACTAGCGGGAGGGCTAATAGTGAGCAGTTCTTC TRBD2 TRBJ2-1 TRBV7-8 many
CAKLDRGFRDEQYF TGTGCCAAACTAGACCGGGGGTTTCGCGACGAGCAGTACTTC NA TRBJ2-7 TRBV6-1 NA
CSALRLLAGSYNEQFF TGCAGTGCTTTAAGGCTACTAGCGGGAAGCTACAATGAGCAGTTCTTC TRBD2 TRBJ2-1 TRBV20-1 few
CACSEGSLETGELFF TGTGCCTGCAGCGAGGGATCTCTTGAGACCGGGGAGCTGTTTTTT NA TRBJ2-2 TRBV28 NA
CASSAYRRSNQPQHF TGTGCCAGCAGTGCGTACAGAAGAAGCAATCAGCCCCAGCATTTT NA TRBJ1-5 TRBV2 few